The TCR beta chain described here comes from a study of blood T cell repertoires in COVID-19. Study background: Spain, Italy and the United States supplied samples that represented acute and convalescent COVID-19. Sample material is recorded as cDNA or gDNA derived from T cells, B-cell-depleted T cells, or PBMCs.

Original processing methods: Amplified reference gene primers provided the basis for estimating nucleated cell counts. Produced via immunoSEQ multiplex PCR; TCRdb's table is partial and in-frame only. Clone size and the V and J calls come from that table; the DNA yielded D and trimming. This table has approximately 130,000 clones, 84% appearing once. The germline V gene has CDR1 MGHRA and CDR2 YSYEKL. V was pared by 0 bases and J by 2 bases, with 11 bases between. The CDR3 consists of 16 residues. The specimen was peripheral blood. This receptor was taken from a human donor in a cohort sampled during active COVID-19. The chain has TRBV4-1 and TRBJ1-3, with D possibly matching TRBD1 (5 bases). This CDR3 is CASSQEGRVAGNTIYF. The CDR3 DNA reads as TGCGCCAGCAGCCAAGAGGGCAGGGTGGCTGGAAACACCATATATTTT.